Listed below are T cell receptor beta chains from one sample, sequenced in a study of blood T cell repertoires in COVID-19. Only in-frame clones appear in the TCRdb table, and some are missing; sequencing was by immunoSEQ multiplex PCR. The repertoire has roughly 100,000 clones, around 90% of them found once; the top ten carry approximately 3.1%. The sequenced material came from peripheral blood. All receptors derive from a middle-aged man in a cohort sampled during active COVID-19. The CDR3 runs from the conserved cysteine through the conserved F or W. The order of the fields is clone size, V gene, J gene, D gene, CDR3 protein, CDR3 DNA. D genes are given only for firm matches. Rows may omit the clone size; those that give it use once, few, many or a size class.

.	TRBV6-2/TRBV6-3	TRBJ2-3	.	CASSYRGGDGDTQYF	TGTGCCAGCAGTTACAGGGGGGGGGATGGAGATACGCAGTATTTT
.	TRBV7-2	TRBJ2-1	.	CASSPRGQAIDEQFF	TGTGCCAGCAGCCCCCGGGGACAAGCGATTGATGAGCAGTTCTTC
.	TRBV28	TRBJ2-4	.	CASRKRLAKNIQYF	TGTGCCAGCAGGAAGCGGCTAGCCAAAAACATTCAGTACTTC
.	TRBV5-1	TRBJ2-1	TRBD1	CASSLVRDSSYNEQFF	TGCGCCAGCAGCTTGGTCCGGGACAGCTCCTACAATGAGCAGTTCTTC
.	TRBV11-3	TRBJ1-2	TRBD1	CASSLDLGQGRGYTF	TGTGCCAGCAGCTTAGATCTCGGACAGGGCCGGGGCTACACCTTC
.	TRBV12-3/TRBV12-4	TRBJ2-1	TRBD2	CASSFGLANEQFF	TGTGCCAGCAGTTTCGGACTAGCCAATGAGCAGTTCTTC
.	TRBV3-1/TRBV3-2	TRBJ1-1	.	CASSPTGNTEAFF	TGTGCCAGCAGCCCGACAGGGAACACTGAAGCTTTCTTT
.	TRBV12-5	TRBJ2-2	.	CASGYADTGELFF	TGTGCTAGTGGTTACGCAGACACCGGGGAGCTGTTTTTT
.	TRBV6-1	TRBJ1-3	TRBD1	CASSGQDRGYGNTIYF	TGTGCCAGCAGTGGCCAGGACAGGGGATACGGAAACACCATATATTTT
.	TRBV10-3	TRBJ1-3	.	CATQSSGNTIYF	TGTGCCACCCAATCCTCTGGAAACACCATATATTTT
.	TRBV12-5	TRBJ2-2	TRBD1	CASGLGDRNTGELFF	TGTGCTAGTGGTTTGGGGGACAGGAACACCGGGGAGCTGTTTTTT
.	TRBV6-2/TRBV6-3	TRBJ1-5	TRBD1	CASSGQGFVSNQPQHF	TGTGCCAGCAGTGGACAGGGTTTCGTTAGCAATCAGCCCCAGCATTTT
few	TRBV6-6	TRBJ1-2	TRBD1	CASSYLGTGHYGYTF	TGTGCCAGCAGTTACCTAGGGACAGGCCACTATGGCTACACCTTC
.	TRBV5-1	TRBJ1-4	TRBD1	CASSRRDSPNEKLFF	TGCGCCAGCAGCAGGCGGGACAGCCCTAATGAAAAACTGTTTTTT
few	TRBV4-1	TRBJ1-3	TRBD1	CASSQDFSKTGASSGNTIYF	TGCGCCAGCAGCCAGGATTTTTCAAAAACAGGGGCGAGCTCTGGAAACACCATATATTTT
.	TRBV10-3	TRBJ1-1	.	CAIGGGTEAFF	TGTGCCATTGGGGGGGGGACTGAAGCTTTCTTT
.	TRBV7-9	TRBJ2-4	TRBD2	CASSLGGLAGESAKNIQYF	TGTGCCAGCAGCTTAGGGGGACTAGCGGGGGAATCGGCCAAAAACATTCAGTACTTC
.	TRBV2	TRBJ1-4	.	CASRAYRSEKLFF	TGTGCCAGCAGAGCCTACAGGTCTGAAAAACTGTTTTTT
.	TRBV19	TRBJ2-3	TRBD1	CASSTTGGTDTQYF	TGTGCCAGTAGTACTACAGGGGGCACAGATACGCAGTATTTT
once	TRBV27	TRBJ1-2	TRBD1	CASSLSGTAGANYGYTF	TGTGCCAGCAGTTTATCCGGGACAGCTGGGGCTAACTATGGCTACACCTTC
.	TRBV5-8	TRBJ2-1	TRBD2	CASGVAGAHGNEQFF	TGTGCCAGCGGGGTAGCGGGGGCGCATGGCAATGAGCAGTTCTTC
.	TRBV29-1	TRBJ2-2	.	CSVEWGATNTGELFF	TGCAGCGTTGAGTGGGGCGCCACGAACACCGGGGAGCTGTTTTTT